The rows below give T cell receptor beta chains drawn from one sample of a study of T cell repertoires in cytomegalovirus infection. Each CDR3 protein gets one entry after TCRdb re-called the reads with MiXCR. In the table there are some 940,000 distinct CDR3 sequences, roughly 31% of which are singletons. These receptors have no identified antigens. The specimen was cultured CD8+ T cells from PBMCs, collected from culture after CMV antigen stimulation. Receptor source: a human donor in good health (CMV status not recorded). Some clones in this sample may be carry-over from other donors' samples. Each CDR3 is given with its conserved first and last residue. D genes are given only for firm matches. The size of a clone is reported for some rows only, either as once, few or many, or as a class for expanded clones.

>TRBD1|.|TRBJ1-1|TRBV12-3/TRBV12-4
TGTGCCAGCAGTCCCCGGGACAGGATACCGAACACTGAAGCTTTCTTT
CASSPRDRIPNTEAFF
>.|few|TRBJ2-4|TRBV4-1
TGCGCCAGCAGCCAAGCGCGGGACTTATTAGCCAAAAACATTCAGTACTTC
CASSQARDLLAKNIQYF
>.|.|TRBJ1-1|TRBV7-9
TGTGCCAGCAGCTTAAATGGGGGGCCCACTGAAGCTTTCTTT
CASSLNGGPTEAFF
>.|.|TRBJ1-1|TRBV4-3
TGCGCCAGCAGCCAAGATCTTTTGGGGGGGCGAGGCCTGAACACTGAAGCTTTCTTT
CASSQDLLGGRGLNTEAFF
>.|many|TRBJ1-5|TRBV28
TGTGCCAGCAGTTTGAGCGCCAGGAGGGTTAATCAGCCCCAGCATTTT
CASSLSARRVNQPQHF
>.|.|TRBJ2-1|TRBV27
TGTGCCAGCAGTCGGGGCGGGACCAACAATGAGCAGTTCTTC
CASSRGGTNNEQFF
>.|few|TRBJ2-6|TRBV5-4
TGTGCCAGCAGCTTAGGCAGGGACGCTGGGGCCAACGTCCTGACTTTC
CASSLGRDAGANVLTF
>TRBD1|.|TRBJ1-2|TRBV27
TGTGCCAGCGGTTTATCGAAGGGCAGGGGGACCGGCTACACCTTC
CASGLSKGRGTGYTF
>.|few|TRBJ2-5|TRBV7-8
TGTGCCAGCAGCTTCGACAGGGAGGGGCGAGAGACCCAGTACTTC
CASSFDREGRETQYF
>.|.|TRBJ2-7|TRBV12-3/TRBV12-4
TGTGCCAGCAGTCCAGACAGTGACGAGCAGTACTTC
CASSPDSDEQYF
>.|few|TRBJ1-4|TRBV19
TGTGCCAGTAGTAACGACGGGGAACTGTTTTTT
CASSNDGELFF
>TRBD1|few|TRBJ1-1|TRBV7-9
TGTGCCAGCAGCTCGGGACAGGAGCTTGGCCTGAACACTGAAGCTTTCTTT
CASSSGQELGLNTEAFF
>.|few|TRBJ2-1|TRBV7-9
TGTGCCAGCAGCTTCCCTAAGACAGTCCCTTCCTACAATGAGCAGTTCTTC
CASSFPKTVPSYNEQFF
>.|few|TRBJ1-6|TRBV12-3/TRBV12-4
TGTGCCAGCCCTTGGGGGGCAGCCGAGGGGAATTCACCCCTCCACTTT
CASPWGAAEGNSPLHF
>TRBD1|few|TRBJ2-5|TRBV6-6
TGTGCCAGCAGTTACATGGGACAGGGGACCCAGTACTTC
CASSYMGQGTQYF
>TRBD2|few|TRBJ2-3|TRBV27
TGTGCCAGCAGTTTATACGGACTAGCGGGGGCCGGGACAGATACGCAGTATTTT
CASSLYGLAGAGTDTQYF
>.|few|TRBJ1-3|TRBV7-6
TGTGCCAGCAGCTCGGACATTGGAAACACCATATATTTT
CASSSDIGNTIYF
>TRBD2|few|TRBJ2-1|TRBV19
TGTGCCAGTAGTATAGTAGCGGGGGGGCCCAATGAGCAGTTCTTC
CASSIVAGGPNEQFF
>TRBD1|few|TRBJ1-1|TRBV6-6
TGTGCCAGCAGTACCCAGACAGGGACTGAAGCTTTCTTT
CASSTQTGTEAFF
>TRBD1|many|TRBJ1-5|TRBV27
TGTGCCAGCAGTTCAGGACAGGGGGGTCAGCCCCAGCATTTT
CASSSGQGGQPQHF
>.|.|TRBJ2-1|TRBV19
TGTGCCAGTAGTATAGATCCGAACAGTCCCGATGAGCAGTTCTTC
CASSIDPNSPDEQFF
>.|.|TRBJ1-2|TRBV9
TGTGCCAGCAGCGCCGGAAGGGCTACCTTC
CASSAGRATF
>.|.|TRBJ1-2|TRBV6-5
TGTGCCAGCAGTTACTCGCCGGGGGCGGTTTATGGCTACACCTTC
CASSYSPGAVYGYTF
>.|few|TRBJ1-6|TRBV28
TGTGCCAGCAGTCCGGGACCGGTAGCAGGGCTCTTCTATAATTCACCCCTCCACTTT
CASSPGPVAGLFYNSPLHF
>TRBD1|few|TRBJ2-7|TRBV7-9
TGTGCCAGCGGGACAGGGGCGGACGAGCAGTACTTC
CASGTGADEQYF
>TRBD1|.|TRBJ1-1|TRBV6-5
TGTGCCAACAGAGCCGGGACAGGAAGAATTGAAGCTTTCTTT
CANRAGTGRIEAFF
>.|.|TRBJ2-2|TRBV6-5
TGTGCCAGCAGTTACTCGACGGACACATCGAACACCGGGGAGCTGTTTTTT
CASSYSTDTSNTGELFF
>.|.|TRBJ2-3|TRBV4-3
TGCGCCAGCAGCCAAGGCCCTGACGAGCGTAGAGATACGCAGTATTTT
CASSQGPDERRDTQYF
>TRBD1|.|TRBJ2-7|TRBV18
TGTGCCAGCTCACTCATTTCGACAGGGGACTACGAGCAGTACTTC
CASSLISTGDYEQYF
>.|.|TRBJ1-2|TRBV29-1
TGCAGCGTTGGGAAAACAGCCAGCCTAGGGGGCTACACCTTC
CSVGKTASLGGYTF
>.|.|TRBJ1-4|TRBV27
TGTGCCAGCAGGCGTTGGCCTACTAATGAAAAACTGTTTTTT
CASRRWPTNEKLFF
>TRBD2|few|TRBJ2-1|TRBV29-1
TGCACCGTTCAATTAGATTGGGGAGCGGGGCCCTACAATGAGCAGTTCTTC
CTVQLDWGAGPYNEQFF
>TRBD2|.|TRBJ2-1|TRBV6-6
TGTGCCAGCAGTACCGCCCTAGCGGTCCATGAGCAGTTCTTC
CASSTALAVHEQFF
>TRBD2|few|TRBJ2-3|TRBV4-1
TGCGCCAGCAGCCAAGATCCCAGCGGGGTCGGAGATACGCAGTATTTT
CASSQDPSGVGDTQYF
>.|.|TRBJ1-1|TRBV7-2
TGTGCCAGCAGCCATATCACTCCGGTTGAAGCTTTCTTT
CASSHITPVEAFF
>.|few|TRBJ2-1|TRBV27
TGTGCCAGCAGTTTATCGATTGGCGGGGCGGCGGGGCCGTTCTTC
CASSLSIGGAAGPFF
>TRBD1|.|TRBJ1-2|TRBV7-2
TGTGCCGGCAGCCCTGGGACAGTGTATGGCTACACCTTC
CAGSPGTVYGYTF
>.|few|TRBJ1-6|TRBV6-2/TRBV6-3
TGTGCCAGCAATCCAGACAGGCATTCACCCCTCCACTTT
CASNPDRHSPLHF
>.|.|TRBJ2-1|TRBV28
TGTGTCAACAGTTTTAGCTACTCCTACAATGAGCAGTTCTTC
CVNSFSYSYNEQFF
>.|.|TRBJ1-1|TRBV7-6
TGTGTCAGCAGCTTAAGAAAGAACACTGAAGCTTTCTTT
CVSSLRKNTEAFF
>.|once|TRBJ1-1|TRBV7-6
TGTGCCAGCAGCTTAGGTCGTGGTCTTGGGACCCCTGAAGCTTTCTTT
CASSLGRGLGTPEAFF
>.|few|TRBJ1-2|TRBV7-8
TGTGCCAGCAGCTTAGTGGATGGGGCGGACTATGGCTACACCTTC
CASSLVDGADYGYTF
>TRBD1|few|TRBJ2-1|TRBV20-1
TGCAGTGCCGCCAGGAACAGGGGCCCCCAGGATGAGCAGTTCTTC
CSAARNRGPQDEQFF
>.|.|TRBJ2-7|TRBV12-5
TGTGCTAGTGGGCCCGACAACCCCTACGAGCAGTACTTC
CASGPDNPYEQYF
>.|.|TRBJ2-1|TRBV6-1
TGTGCCAGCAGTTGGAGGGGAGTAGCCTTGGATGAGCAGTTCTTC
CASSWRGVALDEQFF
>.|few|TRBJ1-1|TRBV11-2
TGTGCCAGCAGCTTAGGCGTATGGGTTTTCTTT
CASSLGVWVFF
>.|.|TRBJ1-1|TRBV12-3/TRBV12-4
TGTGCCAGCAGTTTCGGGGACGAGGAAGCTTTCTTT
CASSFGDEEAFF
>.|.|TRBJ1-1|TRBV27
TGTGCCAGCAGTACACCCGACAGGCTGAGAAACACTGAAGCTTTCTTT
CASSTPDRLRNTEAFF
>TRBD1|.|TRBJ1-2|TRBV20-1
TGCAGTGCTAGAGATTTTTCCGGGACAGGTGAATATGGCTACACCTTC
CSARDFSGTGEYGYTF
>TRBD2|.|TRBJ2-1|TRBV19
TGTGCCAGTAGCCACCTTAGCGGGGGGGTTTTCTATGAGCAGTTCTTC
CASSHLSGGVFYEQFF
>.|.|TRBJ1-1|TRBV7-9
TGTGCCAGCAGCTTAGTCCCGCAGGGTTCTGAAGCTTTCTTT
CASSLVPQGSEAFF